The sequence of this TCR beta chain was determined in a study of regulatory T cells in long-lasting Graves disease. Study-wide context: Less than 3 months of antithyroid drugs had been taken by newly diagnosed Graves' patients.

CDR3-region Arm-PCR and iRepertoire HTBI primers produced the TCR beta libraries. TCRdb fed the multiplex PCR reads into MiXCR, producing one record per CDR3 protein. Of 510,000 or so distinct CDR3 sequences listed, 12% were seen once; the top ten hold roughly 8.2%. General study findings and limits: Newly diagnosed patients shared 850 to 1,000 public clonotypes; persistent patients shared under 3,000.

Time point given: newly diagnosed GD, antithyroid drugs for less than 3 months. PBMC-extracted RNA yielded the TCR library. Germline V gene lookup returns CDR1 DFQATT and CDR2 SNEGSKA (reference sequence). Trimming pared 6 bases from V and 2 bases from J, leaving 20 bases between. The CDR3 is 15 residues long. About this clonotype itself: The antigen is undetermined.

Another study also made use of these data, one on T cells in Graves' hyperthyroidism and ophthalmopathy. As that study records: Patients showing uncontrolled infection, other autoimmune disease, pregnancy or lactation were ineligible.

This sequence was found in a woman aged 25 to 45 with Graves disease. The chain couples TRBV20-1 to TRBJ2-7; D assignment may be TRBD1 or TRBD2 (5 bases each). Sequencing was performed on peripheral blood mononuclear cells (PBMCs), taken at new diagnosis, from a patient treated with antithyroid drugs. The CDR3 here is CSALSPGTETYEQYF. In DNA, the CDR3 is TGCAGTGCGCTCAGCCCCGGGACCGAAACCTACGAGCAGTACTTC.